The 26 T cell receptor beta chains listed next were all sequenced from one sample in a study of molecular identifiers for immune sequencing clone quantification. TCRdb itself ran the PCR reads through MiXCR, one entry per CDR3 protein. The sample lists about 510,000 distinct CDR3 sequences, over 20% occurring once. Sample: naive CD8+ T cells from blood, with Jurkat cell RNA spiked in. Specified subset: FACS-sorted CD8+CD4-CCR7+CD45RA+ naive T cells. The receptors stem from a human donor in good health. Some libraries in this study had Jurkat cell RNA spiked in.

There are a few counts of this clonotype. For the CDR3, the DNA is TGTGCCAGCAGTTTATCAGGGGTGTTTCAGCCCCAGCATTTT. Its translation is CASSLSGVFQPQHF. The chain carries TRBV27 and TRBJ1-5; D perhaps matches TRBD1 (5 bases). Germline loops: CDR1 MNHEY, CDR2 SMNVEV (reference sequence). Trimming took 0 bases from V and 6 from J, leaving 9 bases between them. The CDR3 consists of 14 residues.

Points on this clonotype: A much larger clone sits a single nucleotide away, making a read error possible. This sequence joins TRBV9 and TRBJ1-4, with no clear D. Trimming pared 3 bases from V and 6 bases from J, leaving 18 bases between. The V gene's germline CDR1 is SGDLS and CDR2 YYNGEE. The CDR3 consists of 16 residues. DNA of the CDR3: TGTGCCAGCAGCGGGGAGGGATCCCCCGGAGATGAAAAACTGTTTTTT. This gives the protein CASSGEGSPGDEKLFF.

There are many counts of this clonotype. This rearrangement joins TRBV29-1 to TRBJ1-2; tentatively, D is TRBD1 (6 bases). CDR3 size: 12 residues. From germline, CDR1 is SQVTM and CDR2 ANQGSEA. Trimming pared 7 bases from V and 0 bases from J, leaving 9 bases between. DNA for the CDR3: TGCAGCGCCCGACAGGCTAACTATGGCTACACCTTC. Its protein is CSARQANYGYTF.

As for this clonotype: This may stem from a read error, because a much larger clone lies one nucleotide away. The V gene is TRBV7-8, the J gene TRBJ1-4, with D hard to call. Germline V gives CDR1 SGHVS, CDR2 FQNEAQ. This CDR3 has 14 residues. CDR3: CASSLDPMDEELFF. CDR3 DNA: TGTGCCAGCAGCTTGGACCCGATGGATGAAGAACTGTTTTTT. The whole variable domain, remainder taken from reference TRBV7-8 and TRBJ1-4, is GAGVSQSPRYKVAKRGQDVALRCDPISGHVSLFWYQQALGQGPEFLTYFQNEAQLDKSGLPSDRFFAERPEGSVSTLKIQRTQQEDSAVYLCASSLDPMDEELFFGSGTQLSVL.

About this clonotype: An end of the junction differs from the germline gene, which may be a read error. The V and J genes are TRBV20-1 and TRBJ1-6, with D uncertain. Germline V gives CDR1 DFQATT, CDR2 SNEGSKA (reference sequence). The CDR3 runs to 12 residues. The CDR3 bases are TGCAGTGTGGGGTACATGGGATCACCCTTCCACTTT. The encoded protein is CSVGYMGSPFHF.

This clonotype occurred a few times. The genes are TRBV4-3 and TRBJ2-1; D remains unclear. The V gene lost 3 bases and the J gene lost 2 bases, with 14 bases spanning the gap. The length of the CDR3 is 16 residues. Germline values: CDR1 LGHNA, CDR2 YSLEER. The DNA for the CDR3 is TGCGCCAGCAGCCACTTAGGCGAAGCGACCTACAATGAGCAGTTCTTC. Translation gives CASSHLGEATYNEQFF.

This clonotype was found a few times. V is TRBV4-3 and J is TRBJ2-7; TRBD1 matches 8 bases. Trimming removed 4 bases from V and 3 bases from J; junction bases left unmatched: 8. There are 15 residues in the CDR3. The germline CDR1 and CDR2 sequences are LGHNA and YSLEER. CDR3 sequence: CASSPGTGAFYEQYF. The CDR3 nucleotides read TGCGCCAGCAGCCCCGGGACAGGAGCCTTCTACGAGCAGTACTTC.

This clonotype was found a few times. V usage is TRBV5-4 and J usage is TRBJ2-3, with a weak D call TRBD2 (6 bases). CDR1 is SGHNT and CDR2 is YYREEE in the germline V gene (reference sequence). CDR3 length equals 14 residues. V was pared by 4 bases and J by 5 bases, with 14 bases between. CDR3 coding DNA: TGTGCCAGCAGCCGATGGATTAGCGGAGATACGCAGTATTTT. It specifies CASSRWISGDTQYF.

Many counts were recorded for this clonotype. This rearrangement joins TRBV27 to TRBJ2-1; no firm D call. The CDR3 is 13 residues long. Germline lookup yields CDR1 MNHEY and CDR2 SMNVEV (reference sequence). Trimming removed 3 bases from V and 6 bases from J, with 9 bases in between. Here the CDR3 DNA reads TGTGCCAGCAGTTTGGGCGGAGTCAATGAGCAGTTCTTC. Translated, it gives CASSLGGVNEQFF.

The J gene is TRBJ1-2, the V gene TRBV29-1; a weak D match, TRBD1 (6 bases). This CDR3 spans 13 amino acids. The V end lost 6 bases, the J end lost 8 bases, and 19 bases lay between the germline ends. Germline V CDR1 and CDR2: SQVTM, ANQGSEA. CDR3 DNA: TGCAGCGTGGGGATCAGGGGATTTGGGGGCTACACCTTC. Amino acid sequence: CSVGIRGFGGYTF.

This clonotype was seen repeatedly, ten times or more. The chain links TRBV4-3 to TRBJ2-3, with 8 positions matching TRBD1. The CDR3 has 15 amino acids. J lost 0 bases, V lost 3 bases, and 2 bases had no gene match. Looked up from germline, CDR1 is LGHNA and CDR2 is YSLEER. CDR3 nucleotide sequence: TGCGCCAGCAGCCACTGGACAGGGAGCACAGATACGCAGTATTTT. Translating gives CASSHWTGSTDTQYF.

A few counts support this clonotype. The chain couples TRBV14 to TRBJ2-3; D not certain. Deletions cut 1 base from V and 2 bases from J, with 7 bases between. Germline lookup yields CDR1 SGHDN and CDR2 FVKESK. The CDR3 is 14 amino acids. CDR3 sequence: CASSQVTFTDTQYF. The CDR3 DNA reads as TGTGCCAGCAGCCAAGTGACTTTCACAGATACGCAGTATTTT.

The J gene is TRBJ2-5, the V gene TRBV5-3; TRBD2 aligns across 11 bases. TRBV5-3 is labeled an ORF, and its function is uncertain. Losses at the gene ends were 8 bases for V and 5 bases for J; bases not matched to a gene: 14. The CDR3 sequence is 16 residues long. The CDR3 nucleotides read TGTGCCAGCAGTAACGTAGCGGGAGGGCCTTGGGAGACCCAGTACTTC. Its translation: CASSNVAGGPWETQYF.

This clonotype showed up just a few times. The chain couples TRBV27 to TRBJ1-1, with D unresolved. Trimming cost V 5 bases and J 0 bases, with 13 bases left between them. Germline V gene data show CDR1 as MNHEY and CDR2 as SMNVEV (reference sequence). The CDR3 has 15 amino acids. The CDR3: CASSPPTALNTEAFF. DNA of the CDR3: TGTGCCAGCAGTCCCCCCACAGCATTGAACACTGAAGCTTTCTTT.

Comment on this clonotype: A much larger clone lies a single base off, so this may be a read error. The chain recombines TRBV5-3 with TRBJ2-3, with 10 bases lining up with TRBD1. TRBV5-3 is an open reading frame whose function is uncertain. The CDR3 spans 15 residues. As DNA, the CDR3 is TGTGTCAGCAGCTACCGGGACAGGGGAGGAGATACGCAGTATTTT. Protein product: CVSSYRDRGGDTQYF.

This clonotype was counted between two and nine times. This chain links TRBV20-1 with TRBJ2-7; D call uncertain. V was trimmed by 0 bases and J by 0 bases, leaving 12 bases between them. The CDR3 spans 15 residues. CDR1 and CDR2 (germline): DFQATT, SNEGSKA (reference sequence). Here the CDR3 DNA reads TGCAGTGCTAGAGATCTCGCCTTGAGCTCCTACGAGCAGTACTTC. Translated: CSARDLALSSYEQYF.

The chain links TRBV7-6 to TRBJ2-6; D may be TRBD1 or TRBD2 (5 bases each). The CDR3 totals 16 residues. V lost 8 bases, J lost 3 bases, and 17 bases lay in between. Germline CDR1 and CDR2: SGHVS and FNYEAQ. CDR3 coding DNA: TGTGCCAGCGGCTCCGGGGTAGGGGTTGGGGCCAACGTCCTGACTTTC. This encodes CASGSGVGVGANVLTF.

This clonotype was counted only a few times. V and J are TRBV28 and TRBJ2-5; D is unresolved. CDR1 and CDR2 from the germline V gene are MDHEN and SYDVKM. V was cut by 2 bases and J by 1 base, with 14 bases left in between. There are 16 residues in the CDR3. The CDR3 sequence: CASSLEVAASQETQYF. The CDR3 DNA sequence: TGTGCCAGCAGTTTAGAGGTCGCGGCCTCCCAAGAGACCCAGTACTTC.

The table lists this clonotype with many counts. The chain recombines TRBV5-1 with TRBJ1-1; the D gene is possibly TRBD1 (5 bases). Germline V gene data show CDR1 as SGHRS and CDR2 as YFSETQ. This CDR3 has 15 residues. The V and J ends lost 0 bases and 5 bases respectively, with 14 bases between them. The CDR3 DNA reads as TGCGCCAGCAGCTTGGCCGGGACCTTGGGGACTGAAGCTTTCTTT. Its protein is CASSLAGTLGTEAFF.

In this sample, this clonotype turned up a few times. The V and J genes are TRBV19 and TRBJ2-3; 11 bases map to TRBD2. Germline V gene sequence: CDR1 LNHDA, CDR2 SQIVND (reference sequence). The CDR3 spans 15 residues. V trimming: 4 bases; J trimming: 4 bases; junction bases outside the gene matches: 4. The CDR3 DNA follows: TGTGCCAGTAGTACAGGTAGCGGGGGGGCAGATACGCAGTATTTT. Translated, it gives CASSTGSGGADTQYF.

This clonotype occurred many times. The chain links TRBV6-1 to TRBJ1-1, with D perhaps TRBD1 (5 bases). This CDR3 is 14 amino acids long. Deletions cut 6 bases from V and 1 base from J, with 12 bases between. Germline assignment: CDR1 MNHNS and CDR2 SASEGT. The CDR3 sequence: CASSPGWANTEAFF. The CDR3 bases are TGTGCCAGCAGCCCAGGGTGGGCGAACACTGAAGCTTTCTTT.

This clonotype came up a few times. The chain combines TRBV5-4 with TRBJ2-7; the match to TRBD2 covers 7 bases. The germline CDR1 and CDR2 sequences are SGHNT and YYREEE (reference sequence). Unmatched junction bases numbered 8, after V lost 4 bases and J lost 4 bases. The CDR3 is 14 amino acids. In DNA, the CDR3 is TGTGCCAGCAGCGAGGCGGGGGACGGGTACGAGCAGTACTTC. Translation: CASSEAGDGYEQYF.

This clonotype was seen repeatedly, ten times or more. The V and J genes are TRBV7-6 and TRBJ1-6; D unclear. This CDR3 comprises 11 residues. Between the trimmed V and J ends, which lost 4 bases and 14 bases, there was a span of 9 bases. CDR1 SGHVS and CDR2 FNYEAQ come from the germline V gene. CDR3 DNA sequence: TGTGCCAGCAGCTCCGACGGGACCCTCCACTTT. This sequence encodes CASSSDGTLHF.

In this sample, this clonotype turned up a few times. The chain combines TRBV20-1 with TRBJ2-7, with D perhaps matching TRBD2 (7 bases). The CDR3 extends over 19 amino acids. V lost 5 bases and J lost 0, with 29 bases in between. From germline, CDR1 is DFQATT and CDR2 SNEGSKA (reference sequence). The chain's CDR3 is CSASPWLADKGGISYEQYF. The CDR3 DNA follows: TGCAGTGCTTCCCCCTGGCTAGCGGACAAAGGGGGGATCTCCTACGAGCAGTACTTC.

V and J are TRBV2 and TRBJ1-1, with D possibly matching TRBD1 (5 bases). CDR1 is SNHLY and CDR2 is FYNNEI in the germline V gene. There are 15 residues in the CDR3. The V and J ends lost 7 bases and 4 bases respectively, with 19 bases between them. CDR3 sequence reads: CASTNPGQVSTEAFF. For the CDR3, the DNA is TGTGCCAGCACCAATCCAGGGCAGGTTTCCACTGAAGCTTTCTTT.

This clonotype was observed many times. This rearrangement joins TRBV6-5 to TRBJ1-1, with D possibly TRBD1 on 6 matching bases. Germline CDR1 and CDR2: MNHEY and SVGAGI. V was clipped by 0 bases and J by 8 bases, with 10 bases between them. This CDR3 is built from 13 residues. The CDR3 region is CASSYSTGLEAFF. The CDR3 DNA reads TGTGCCAGCAGTTACTCCACAGGGTTGGAAGCTTTCTTT.